This TCR beta chain appears in the sequencing data of a study of regulatory T cells in long-lasting Graves disease. Background on the study: To qualify as persistent, Graves' disease required over 5 years of antithyroid drugs with positive TSH receptor antibodies. Findings of the study overall: Lower TCR diversity characterized persistent Graves' patients relative to newly diagnosed patients. TRBV28, TRBJ1-2 and TRBJ2-5 were segments that persistent disease favored. Peripheral blood alone, not thyroid tissue, underwent study.

Time point reported: persistent/refractory GD, antithyroid drugs over 5 years with positive TRAb. PBMC-derived RNA was used for the TCR library. Many counts were recorded for this clonotype. Its antigen is not identified. Construction of TCR beta libraries relied on iRepertoire HTBI primers and on Arm-PCR targeting CDR3 regions. TCRdb re-derived calls from the multiplex PCR reads in MiXCR, one entry per CDR3 protein. The sample shows approximately 400,000 distinct CDR3 sequences, less than 25% of them seen only once. The junction had 6 bases not matched to a gene; V was cut back by 1 base and J by 4 bases. The CDR3 is 15 amino acids. Germline V gene lookup returns CDR1 MNHNS and CDR2 SASEGT.

The source was peripheral blood mononuclear cells (PBMCs), collected when the disease was refractory, from a patient treated with antithyroid drugs. The sequence derives from a female donor with Graves disease. The V gene is TRBV6-1, the J gene TRBJ2-7; 8 positions match TRBD1. Here the CDR3 reads CASSEEVDRGYEQYF. CDR3 nucleotide sequence: TGTGCCAGCAGTGAAGAGGTCGACAGGGGATACGAGCAGTACTTC.